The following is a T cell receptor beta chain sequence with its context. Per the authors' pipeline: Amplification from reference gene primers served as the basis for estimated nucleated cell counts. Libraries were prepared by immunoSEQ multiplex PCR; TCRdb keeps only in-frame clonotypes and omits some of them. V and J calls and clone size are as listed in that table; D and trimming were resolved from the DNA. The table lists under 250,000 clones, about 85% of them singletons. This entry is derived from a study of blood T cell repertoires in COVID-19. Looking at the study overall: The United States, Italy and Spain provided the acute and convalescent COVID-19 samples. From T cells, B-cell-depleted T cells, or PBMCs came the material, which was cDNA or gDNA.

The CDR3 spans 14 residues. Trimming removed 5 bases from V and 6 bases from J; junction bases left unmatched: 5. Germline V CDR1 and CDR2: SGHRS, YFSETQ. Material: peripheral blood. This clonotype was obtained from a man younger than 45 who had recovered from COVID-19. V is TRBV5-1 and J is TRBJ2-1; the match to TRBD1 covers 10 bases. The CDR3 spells CASRGTGEGNEQFF. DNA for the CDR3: TGCGCCAGCAGAGGGACAGGGGAGGGCAATGAGCAGTTCTTC.